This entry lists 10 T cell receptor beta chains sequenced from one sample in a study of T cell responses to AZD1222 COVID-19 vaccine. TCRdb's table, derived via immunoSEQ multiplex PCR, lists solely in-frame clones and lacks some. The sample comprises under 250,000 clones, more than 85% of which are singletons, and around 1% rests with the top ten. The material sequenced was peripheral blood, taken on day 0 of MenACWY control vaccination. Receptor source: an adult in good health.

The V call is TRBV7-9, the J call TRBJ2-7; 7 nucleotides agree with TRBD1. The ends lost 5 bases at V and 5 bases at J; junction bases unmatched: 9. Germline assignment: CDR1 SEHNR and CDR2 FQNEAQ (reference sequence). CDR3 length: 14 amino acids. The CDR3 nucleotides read TGTGCCAGCAGCACTAGGGGGCAGGGCCACGAGCAGTACTTC. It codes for CASSTRGQGHEQYF.

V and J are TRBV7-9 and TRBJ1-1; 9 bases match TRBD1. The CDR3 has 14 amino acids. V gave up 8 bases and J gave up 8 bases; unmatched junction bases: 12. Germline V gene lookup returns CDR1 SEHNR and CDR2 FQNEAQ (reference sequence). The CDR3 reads CASQTGQGKFEAFF. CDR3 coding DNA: TGTGCCAGCCAAACAGGACAGGGGAAATTCGAAGCTTTCTTT.

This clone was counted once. CDR3 protein: CASSPILAGDNEQFF. In DNA, the CDR3 is TGTGCCAGCTCACCTATTCTAGCGGGGGACAATGAGCAGTTCTTC. J is TRBJ2-1 and V is TRBV18; 10 bases are shared with TRBD2. The CDR3 is 15 amino acids. Germline-derived CDR1 and CDR2 are KGHSH and LQKENI. J was trimmed by 5 bases and V by 3 bases; bases with no gene match: 4.

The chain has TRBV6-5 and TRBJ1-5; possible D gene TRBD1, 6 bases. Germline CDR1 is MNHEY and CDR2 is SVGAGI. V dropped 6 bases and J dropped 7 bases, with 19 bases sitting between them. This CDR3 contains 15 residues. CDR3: CASSTGAGNGQPQHF. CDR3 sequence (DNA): TGTGCCAGCAGCACGGGGGCTGGGAACGGGCAGCCCCAGCATTTT.

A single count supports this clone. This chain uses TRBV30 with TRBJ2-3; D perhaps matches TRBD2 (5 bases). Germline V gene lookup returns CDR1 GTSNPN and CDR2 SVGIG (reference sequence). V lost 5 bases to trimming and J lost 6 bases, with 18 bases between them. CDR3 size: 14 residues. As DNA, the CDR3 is TGTGCCTGGCCCTTCTTCGGGGTGAGGGATACGCAGTATTTT. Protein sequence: CAWPFFGVRDTQYF.

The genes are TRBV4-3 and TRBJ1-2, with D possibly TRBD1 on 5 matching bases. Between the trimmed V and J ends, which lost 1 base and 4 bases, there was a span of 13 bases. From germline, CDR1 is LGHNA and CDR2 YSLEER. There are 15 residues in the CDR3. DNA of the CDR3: TGCGCCAGCAGCCAAGCCGCTGCAGGGCTCTATGGCTACACCTTC. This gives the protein CASSQAAAGLYGYTF.

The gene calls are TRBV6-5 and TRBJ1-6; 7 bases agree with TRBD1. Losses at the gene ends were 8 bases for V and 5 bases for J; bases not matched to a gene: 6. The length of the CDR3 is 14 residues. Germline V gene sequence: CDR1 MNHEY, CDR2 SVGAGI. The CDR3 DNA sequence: TGTGCCAGCGTAGACAGGGCCCATAATTCACCCCTCCACTTT. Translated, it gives CASVDRAHNSPLHF.

CDR3 sequence: CASSQLGRGDTQYF. The CDR3 DNA sequence: TGCGCCAGCAGCCAATTAGGACGCGGAGATACGCAGTATTTT. V is TRBV4-1 and J is TRBJ2-3; no clear D gene. V lost 2 bases and J lost 5, with 11 bases in between. Germline V CDR1 and CDR2: MGHRA, YSYEKL. The CDR3 totals 14 residues.

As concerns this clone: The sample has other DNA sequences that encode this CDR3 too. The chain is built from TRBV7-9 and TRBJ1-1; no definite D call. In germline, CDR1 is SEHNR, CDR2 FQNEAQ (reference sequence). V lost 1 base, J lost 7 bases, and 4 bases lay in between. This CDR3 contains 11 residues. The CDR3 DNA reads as TGTGCCAGCAGCTTAGATGGTGAAGCTTTCTTT. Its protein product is CASSLDGEAFF. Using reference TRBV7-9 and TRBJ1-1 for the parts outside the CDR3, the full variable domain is DTGVSQNPRHKITKRGQNVTFRCDPISEHNRLYWYRQTLGQGPEFLTYFQNEAQLEKSRLLSDRFSAERPKGSFSTLEIQRTEQGDSAMYLCASSLDGEAFFGQGTRLTVV.

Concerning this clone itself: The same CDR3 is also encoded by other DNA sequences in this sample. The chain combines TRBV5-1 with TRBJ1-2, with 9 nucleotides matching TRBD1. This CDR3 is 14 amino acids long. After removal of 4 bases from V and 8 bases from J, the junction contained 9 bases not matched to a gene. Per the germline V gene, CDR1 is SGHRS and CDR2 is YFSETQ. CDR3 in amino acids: CASSTGQGARGYTF. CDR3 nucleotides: TGCGCCAGCAGCACGGGACAGGGTGCTCGGGGCTACACCTTC. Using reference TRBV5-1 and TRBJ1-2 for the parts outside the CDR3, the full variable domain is KAGVTQTPRYLIKTRGQQVTLSCSPISGHRSVSWYQQTPGQGLQFLFEYFSETQRNKGNFPGRFSGRQFSNSRSEMNVSTLELGDSALYLCASSTGQGARGYTFGSGTRLTVV.